This T cell receptor beta chain was found in a study of blood T cell repertoires in COVID-19. Unmatched junction bases numbered 3, after V lost 4 bases and J lost 5 bases. Germline V lookup: CDR1 SGHTA, CDR2 FQGTGA. The CDR3 extends over 14 amino acids. Per the original data handling: Cell counts per sample came from amplifying reference gene primers. Clones were read by immunoSEQ multiplex PCR, and TCRdb kept only the in-frame ones, dropping some. V and J calls and clone size follow that table, whereas D and trimming were derived from the DNA. This sample carries about 70,000 clones, roughly three quarters of them seen once, and the ten largest clones take roughly 14%.

This rearrangement joins TRBV7-3 to TRBJ1-1; 11 bases map to TRBD1. The TCR was taken from an elderly man with acute or convalescent COVID-19. The sample consisted of peripheral blood. CDR3 in amino acids: CASSSGTGGTEAFF. The CDR3 nucleotides are TGTGCCAGCAGCTCTGGGACAGGGGGTACTGAAGCTTTCTTT.